One sample yielded the 6 T cell receptor beta chains listed below, sequenced in a study of cytomegalovirus exposure and HLA in healthy donors. The PCR ran on 60 Vbeta and 13 Jbeta primers. Method: immunoSEQ multiplex PCR; TCRdb's copy keeps in-frame clones and lacks some. This table holds around 100,000 clones, around three quarters found once. The sequencing sample was made of PBMCs. The receptors stem from a man aged 30 to 45 in good health and CMV-seronegative.

V usage is TRBV6-6 and J usage is TRBJ2-7; 10 positions agree with TRBD1. CDR1 is MNHNY, CDR2 SVGAGI, per germline (reference sequence). V was clipped by 3 bases and J by 2 bases; unmatched bases: 7. The CDR3 spans 16 residues. Here the CDR3 DNA reads TGTGCCAGCAGTTATCATCTAGGACAGGGGGCCTACGAGCAGTACTTC. Translating it yields CASSYHLGQGAYEQYF.

This sequence joins TRBV28 and TRBJ2-7, with D tentatively TRBD1 (5 bases). The CDR3 contains 14 residues. Germline V gives CDR1 MDHEN, CDR2 SYDVKM. V lost 7 bases, J lost 2 bases, and 15 bases lay in between. For the CDR3, the DNA is TGTGCCAGCACTAGGGGCAGGACCCCCTACGAGCAGTACTTC. Residues: CASTRGRTPYEQYF.

V usage is TRBV7-8 and J usage is TRBJ2-3, with a possible D match to TRBD1 (6 bases). This CDR3 is built from 14 residues. The V gene's germline CDR1 is SGHVS and CDR2 FQNEAQ. Trimming pared 1 base from V and 6 bases from J, leaving 11 bases between. CDR3 sequence: CASSLEQGMDTQYF. The CDR3 DNA is TGTGCCAGCAGCTTAGAACAGGGAATGGATACGCAGTATTTT.

J is TRBJ1-1 and V is TRBV6-1; D is perhaps TRBD1 (5 bases). V lost 8 bases to trimming and J lost 1 base, with 14 bases between them. This CDR3 contains 14 residues. The germline V gene encodes CDR1 MNHNS and CDR2 SASEGT. CDR3 amino acids: CASGRGSENTEAFF. Written as DNA, the CDR3 is TGTGCCAGCGGTAGGGGTTCTGAGAACACTGAAGCTTTCTTT.

The chain couples TRBV30 to TRBJ1-2; TRBD1 aligns across 7 bases. In germline, CDR1 is GTSNPN, CDR2 SVGIG (reference sequence). The CDR3 has 14 amino acids. The V segment lost 1 base and the J segment 3 bases; nucleotides outside the gene matches: 5. In DNA form, the CDR3 reads TGTGCCTGGAGTGAGGGACAGTCATACTATGGCTACACCTTC. Protein: CAWSEGQSYYGYTF.

The chain has TRBV19 and TRBJ2-3, with TRBD2 identical over 11 bases. The germline CDR1 and CDR2 sequences are LNHDA and SQIVND (reference sequence). This CDR3 spans 19 amino acids. Trimming at V came to 5 bases and at J to 8 bases, leaving 21 bases not matched to a gene. DNA for the CDR3: TGTGCCAGTAGTTACAAAAAGACTAGCGGGACTATACCATGGGGTACGCAGTATTTT. Translated, it gives CASSYKKTSGTIPWGTQYF.